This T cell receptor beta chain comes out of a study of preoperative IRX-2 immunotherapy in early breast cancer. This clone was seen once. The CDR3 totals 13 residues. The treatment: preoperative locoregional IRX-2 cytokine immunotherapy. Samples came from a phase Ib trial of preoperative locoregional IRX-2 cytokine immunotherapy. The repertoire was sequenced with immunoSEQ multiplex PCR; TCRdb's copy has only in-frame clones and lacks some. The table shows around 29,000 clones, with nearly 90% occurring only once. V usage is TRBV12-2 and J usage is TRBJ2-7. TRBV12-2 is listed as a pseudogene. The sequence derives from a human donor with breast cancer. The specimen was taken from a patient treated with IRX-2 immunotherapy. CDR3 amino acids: CASRFDRAYEQYF. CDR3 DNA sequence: TGTGCAAGTCGCTTCGACCGAGCCTACGAGCAGTACTTC.